This T cell receptor beta chain originates from a study of cytomegalovirus exposure and HLA in healthy donors. For the study at large: HLA-typed donors were the source of approximately 80 million unique TCRs, which an early data release held.

The CDR3 loop spans 13 amino acids. Germline CDR1 and CDR2: SGHAT and FQNNGV. With 3 bases removed from V and 3 bases from J, the gap between germline ends came to 8 bases. Each donor was healthy, and each was a bone marrow donor. The PCR employed 60 Vbeta primers together with 13 Jbeta primers. Libraries were prepared by immunoSEQ multiplex PCR; TCRdb keeps only in-frame clonotypes and omits some of them. The sample includes 120,000 or so clones, around four fifths seen only once; the top ten take over 3%. The receptor comes from a woman aged 40 to 55 in good health and CMV-seropositive. The sequenced sample consisted of PBMCs. The chain has TRBV11-2 and TRBJ1-1, with D hard to call. The CDR3 DNA follows: TGTGCCAGCAGCTTCGGACTGCACACTGAAGCTTTCTTT. This sequence encodes CASSFGLHTEAFF.